Shown below are 29 T cell receptor beta chains from a single sample sequenced in a study of cytomegalovirus exposure and HLA in healthy donors. 13 Jbeta primers and 60 Vbeta primers were used for the PCR. Sequenced by immunoSEQ multiplex PCR; TCRdb stores in-frame clones only, minus some. Of tens of thousands of clones detected, roughly three quarters appear once; the ten largest clones hold roughly 3.5%. The sample consisted of PBMCs. The receptors stem from a man aged 25-45 years in good health and CMV-seronegative.

The chain carries TRBV30 and TRBJ2-1, with TRBD1 identical over 10 bases. J was trimmed by 5 bases and V by 2 bases; bases with no gene match: 3. Germline CDR1 and CDR2: GTSNPN and SVGIG (reference sequence). The CDR3 spans 14 residues. CDR3: CAWSRGTGDNEQFF. Written as DNA, the CDR3 is TGTGCCTGGAGTAGAGGGACAGGGGACAATGAGCAGTTCTTC.

A single count supports this clone. The chain employs TRBV7-9 and TRBJ1-6; 7 bases align to TRBD1. This CDR3 region has 13 residues. J lost 9 bases, V lost 6 bases, and 5 bases had no gene match. Germline lookup yields CDR1 SEHNR and CDR2 FQNEAQ (reference sequence). The CDR3 DNA sequence: TGTGCCAGCAGGTGGCAGGGGGGTTCACCCCTCCACTTT. Protein product: CASRWQGGSPLHF.

The V call is TRBV20-1, the J call TRBJ1-1, with D perhaps TRBD1 (5 bases). Trimming took 4 bases from V and 5 from J, leaving 8 bases between them. Germline lookup yields CDR1 DFQATT and CDR2 SNEGSKA (reference sequence). The length of the CDR3 is 11 residues. CDR3 region: CSATGWTEAFF. The CDR3 DNA reads TGCAGTGCTACAGGGTGGACTGAAGCTTTCTTT.

The gene calls are TRBV19 and TRBJ2-7, with TRBD2 matching 7 bases. Germline V CDR1 and CDR2: LNHDA, SQIVND (reference sequence). Trimming cost V 6 bases and J 1 base; bases outside gene matches: 6. The CDR3 extends over 14 amino acids. In DNA form, the CDR3 reads TGTGCCAGTAGAGCTAACGGGGGGTCCTACGAGCAGTACTTC. It translates to CASRANGGSYEQYF.

This clone was seen only once. The chain recombines TRBV28 with TRBJ1-2, with TRBD1 as a possible D gene (5 bases). The CDR3 contains 16 residues. Germline loops: CDR1 MDHEN, CDR2 SYDVKM. Trimming stripped 3 bases from V and 4 bases from J, with 18 bases between. DNA for the CDR3: TGTGCCAGCAGTTTGGGGTCCAGGGTGCGATTCTATGGCTACACCTTC. Protein: CASSLGSRVRFYGYTF.

This clone was picked up a small number of times. The chain combines TRBV2 with TRBJ2-6, with D possibly matching TRBD1 (5 bases). This CDR3 is 16 amino acids long. Germline loops: CDR1 SNHLY, CDR2 FYNNEI. V was trimmed by 4 bases and J by 0 bases, leaving 10 bases between them. The CDR3 spells CASSGGYDSGANVLTF. CDR3 sequence (DNA): TGTGCCAGCAGTGGGGGCTACGACTCTGGGGCCAACGTCCTGACTTTC.

This chain connects TRBV6-1 to TRBJ1-1, with TRBD1 matching 12 bases. This CDR3 spans 18 amino acids. J gave up 10 bases and V 2 bases, and 17 bases lay outside the gene matches. The V gene's germline CDR1 is MNHNS and CDR2 SASEGT. CDR3 DNA: TGTGCCAGCAGTGAATCTATCCTCCGGGACAGGGGGCTTGGGGCAGCTTTCTTT. Its translation is CASSESILRDRGLGAAFF.

The chain has TRBV5-1 and TRBJ1-2; D not certain. The CDR3 contains 12 residues. Trimming took off 3 bases at V and 4 bases at J, with 7 bases between the two ends. Germline V gives CDR1 SGHRS, CDR2 YFSETQ. The CDR3 reads CASSSDFYGYTF. DNA for the CDR3: TGCGCCAGCAGCTCGGACTTCTATGGCTACACCTTC.

This CDR3 reads CASSTTSDGDSNQPQHF. The CDR3 DNA reads as TGTGCCAGCAGTACGACCTCGGACGGGGATAGCAATCAGCCCCAGCATTTT. The gene calls are TRBV2 and TRBJ1-5; D unresolved. V was shortened by 5 bases and J by 0 bases, with 17 bases between the two germline ends. This CDR3 is built from 17 residues. Per germline, CDR1 SNHLY and CDR2 FYNNEI.

The rearrangement joins TRBV11-2 to TRBJ1-3; weak D call: TRBD1 (5 bases). Germline CDR1 SGHAT, CDR2 FQNNGV. V was clipped by 1 base and J by 4 bases, with 11 bases between them. The CDR3 sequence is 15 residues long. The CDR3 spells CASSLAGGWGNTIYF. CDR3 DNA sequence: TGTGCCAGCAGCTTAGCCGGGGGTTGGGGAAACACCATATATTTT. The full variable domain, with the rest looked up from reference TRBV11-2 and TRBJ1-3, is EAGVAQSPRYKIIEKRQSVAFWCNPISGHATLYWYQQILGQGPKLLIQFQNNGVVDDSQLPKDRFSAERLKGVDSTLKIQPAKLEDSAVYLCASSLAGGWGNTIYFGEGSWLTVV.

The chain combines TRBV5-1 with TRBJ1-1; possible D gene TRBD1, 5 bases. Germline CDR1 reads SGHRS; CDR2 reads YFSETQ. There are 15 residues in the CDR3. V dropped 3 bases and J dropped 6 bases, with 18 bases sitting between them. The CDR3 loop is CASSWAGGGDAEAFF. The CDR3 bases are TGCGCCAGCAGCTGGGCCGGGGGAGGAGACGCTGAAGCTTTCTTT.

The rearrangement links TRBV28 to TRBJ2-7; 8 nucleotides agree with TRBD2. Germline lookup yields CDR1 MDHEN and CDR2 SYDVKM. This CDR3 spans 16 amino acids. The junction had 7 bases not matched to a gene; V was cut back by 3 bases and J by 0 bases. CDR3 DNA: TGTGCCAGCAGTTTTCCGGGAGGGCCCCGCTCCTACGAGCAGTACTTC. Its protein product is CASSFPGGPRSYEQYF.

This clone was picked up a small number of times. The genes are TRBV5-6 and TRBJ1-6, with D hard to call. CDR1 is SGHDT, CDR2 YYEEEE, per germline. The CDR3 runs to 12 residues. V dropped 1 base and J dropped 8 bases, with 4 bases sitting between them. For the CDR3, the DNA is TGTGCCAGCAGCTTGCTAGATTCACCCCTCCACTTT. This gives the protein CASSLLDSPLHF.

CDR3 region: CASSMGAVGQPQHF. CDR3 coding DNA: TGTGCCAGCTCCATGGGGGCAGTCGGTCAGCCCCAGCATTTT. This chain uses TRBV18 with TRBJ1-5; possible D gene TRBD1, 6 bases. CDR3 size: 14 residues. Germline lookup yields CDR1 KGHSH and CDR2 LQKENI. V shed 6 bases and J shed 6 bases, with 15 bases lying between them.

The chain is built from TRBV7-2 and TRBJ2-5; 10 bases line up with TRBD2. The ends lost 5 bases at V and 4 bases at J; junction bases unmatched: 7. Looked up from germline, CDR1 is SGHTA and CDR2 is FQGNSA. CDR3 length equals 15 residues. CDR3: CASSQGLAEGETQYF. CDR3 nucleotides: TGTGCCAGCAGCCAAGGACTAGCGGAGGGAGAGACCCAGTACTTC.

Note on this clone: The same CDR3 also results from other DNA sequences found in this sample. The V and J genes are TRBV6-5 and TRBJ1-1; possible D gene TRBD1, 5 bases. CDR3 length equals 13 residues. Germline V CDR1 and CDR2: MNHEY, SVGAGI. Deletions cut 7 bases from V and 0 bases from J, with 9 bases between. Here the CDR3 reads CASKIQVNTEAFF. The CDR3 nucleotides read TGTGCCAGCAAGATACAGGTGAACACTGAAGCTTTCTTT.

This clone is a singleton in its sample. The chain carries TRBV5-1 and TRBJ2-3; 9 bases fit TRBD1. There are 17 residues in the CDR3. With 4 bases clipped from V and 6 bases from J, the junction kept 15 bases outside the gene matches. Germline-derived CDR1 and CDR2 are SGHRS and YFSETQ. The CDR3 DNA is TGCGCCAGCAGCCTTACAAACCGGGACAGGGCAGCGGATACGCAGTATTTT. It yields the protein CASSLTNRDRAADTQYF.

The chain links TRBV14 to TRBJ2-7; 9 bases are shared with TRBD1. Germline V gene sequence: CDR1 SGHDN, CDR2 FVKESK. Unmatched junction bases numbered 4, after V lost 0 bases and J lost 10 bases. This CDR3 region has 13 residues. The CDR3 loop is CASSQDRQGEQYF. The CDR3, as DNA: TGTGCCAGCAGCCAAGATAGACAGGGGGAACAGTACTTC.

The chain has TRBV18 and TRBJ2-1; D gene ambiguous. CDR1 KGHSH and CDR2 LQKENI come from the germline V gene. The length of the CDR3 is 14 residues. Trimming pared 3 bases from V and 3 bases from J, leaving 9 bases between. CDR3 in DNA: TGTGCCAGCTCACCCCCTAGGCACTACAATGAGCAGTTCTTC. It specifies CASSPPRHYNEQFF.

The chain couples TRBV7-2 to TRBJ2-2; D ambiguous. Germline loops: CDR1 SGHTA, CDR2 FQGNSA. Trimming cost V 3 bases and J 0 bases, with 8 bases left between them. The CDR3 is 15 residues long. This CDR3 is CASSFYSPNTGELFF. DNA of the CDR3: TGTGCCAGCAGCTTTTACAGCCCGAACACCGGGGAGCTGTTTTTT.

The chain recombines TRBV5-6 with TRBJ1-2; D is possibly TRBD1 (5 bases). This CDR3 is 14 amino acids long. Germline assignment: CDR1 SGHDT and CDR2 YYEEEE. Trimming cost V 6 bases and J 3 bases, with 15 bases left between them. CDR3 sequence (DNA): TGTGCCAGCAACGAAAATGGGGGGGACTATGGCTACACCTTC. This encodes CASNENGGDYGYTF.

The gene calls are TRBV27 and TRBJ2-7; 7 bases are shared with TRBD2. From germline, CDR1 is MNHEY and CDR2 SMNVEV (reference sequence). V lost 3 bases, J lost 4 bases, and 6 bases stayed unmatched. This CDR3 is built from 14 residues. As DNA, the CDR3 is TGTGCCAGCAGTTTTGGCGGGAGTCTATACGAGCAGTACTTC. This translates into CASSFGGSLYEQYF.

This chain joins TRBV11-3 and TRBJ2-1; D gene unclear. The CDR3 is made up of 14 amino acids. V was trimmed by 3 bases and J by 0 bases, leaving 6 bases between them. Germline assignment: CDR1 SGHNT and CDR2 YENEEA. The DNA of the CDR3 is TGTGCCAGCAGCTTGCACTTCTCCTACAATGAGCAGTTCTTC. It translates to CASSLHFSYNEQFF.

This clone was seen a single time. The chain uses TRBV6-5 and TRBJ1-2, with a weak D call TRBD1 (6 bases). The CDR3 loop spans 15 amino acids. Trimming cost V 2 bases and J 1 base, with 11 bases left between them. Germline V CDR1 and CDR2: MNHEY, SVGAGI. The CDR3 region has the DNA TGTGCCAGCAGTTACGACAGGACGCTTAACTATGGCTACACCTTC. As protein: CASSYDRTLNYGYTF.

This clone was observed a few times. The chain has TRBV19 and TRBJ1-1, with unresolved D. Trimming took 8 bases from V and 0 from J, leaving 10 bases between them. The CDR3 sequence is 13 residues long. Germline loops: CDR1 LNHDA, CDR2 SQIVND (reference sequence). The CDR3 protein is CASGYSMNTEAFF. CDR3 in DNA: TGTGCCAGTGGCTACAGTATGAACACTGAAGCTTTCTTT.

This chain connects TRBV19 to TRBJ1-5; 8 bases match TRBD1. The junction had 6 bases not matched to a gene; V was cut back by 3 bases and J by 5 bases. The CDR3 covers 15 residues. From germline, CDR1 is LNHDA and CDR2 SQIVND (reference sequence). DNA of the CDR3: TGTGCCAGTAGTATTGGACAGGGTTGGGATCAGCCCCAGCATTTT. It specifies CASSIGQGWDQPQHF.

As concerns this clone: This CDR3 is also generated by other DNA sequences in the sample. The chain employs TRBV5-1 and TRBJ1-6; 7 positions agree with TRBD1. The V gene end was trimmed by 0 bases and the J gene end by 6 bases; junction bases not matched to a gene: 0. The CDR3 length is 14 residues. Germline assignment: CDR1 SGHRS and CDR2 YFSETQ. CDR3 amino acids: CASSLGQGNSPLHF. The CDR3 nucleotides read TGCGCCAGCAGCTTGGGACAGGGTAATTCACCCCTCCACTTT.

V and J are TRBV10-1 and TRBJ2-2; D ambiguous. Germline lookup yields CDR1 WNHNN and CDR2 SYGVQD (reference sequence). The CDR3 extends over 14 amino acids. Trimming removed 0 bases at V and 5 bases at J, with 7 bases between. The CDR3 loop reads CASSESQATGELFF. The CDR3 nucleotides are TGCGCCAGCAGTGAGTCGCAGGCAACCGGGGAGCTGTTTTTT.

The V and J genes are TRBV6-1 and TRBJ2-7; the match to TRBD1 covers 12 bases. CDR3 size: 15 residues. Trimming removed 5 bases from V and 6 bases from J; junction bases left unmatched: 8. In germline, CDR1 is MNHNS, CDR2 SASEGT. The CDR3: CASSSHGTGGSEQYF. CDR3 DNA: TGTGCCAGCAGTTCCCACGGGACAGGGGGCAGCGAGCAGTACTTC.